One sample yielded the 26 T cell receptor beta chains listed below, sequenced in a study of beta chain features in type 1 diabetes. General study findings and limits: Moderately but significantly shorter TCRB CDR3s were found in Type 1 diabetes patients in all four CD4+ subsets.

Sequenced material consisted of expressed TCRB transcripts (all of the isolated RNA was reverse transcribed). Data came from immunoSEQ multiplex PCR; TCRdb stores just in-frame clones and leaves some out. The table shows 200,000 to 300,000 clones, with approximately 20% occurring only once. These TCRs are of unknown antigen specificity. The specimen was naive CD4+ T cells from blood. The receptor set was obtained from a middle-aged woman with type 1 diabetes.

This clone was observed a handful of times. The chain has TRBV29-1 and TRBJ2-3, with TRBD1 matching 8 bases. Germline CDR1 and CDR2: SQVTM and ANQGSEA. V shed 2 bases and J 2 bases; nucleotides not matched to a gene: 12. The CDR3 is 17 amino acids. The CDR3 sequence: CSVETTYDRGFTDTQYF. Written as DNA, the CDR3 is TGCAGCGTTGAAACCACCTACGACAGGGGATTCACAGATACGCAGTATTTT.

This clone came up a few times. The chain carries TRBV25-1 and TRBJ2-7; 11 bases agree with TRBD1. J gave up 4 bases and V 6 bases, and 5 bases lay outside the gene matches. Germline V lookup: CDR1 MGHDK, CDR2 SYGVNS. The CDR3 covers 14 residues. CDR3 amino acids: CASSRTGGQYEQYF. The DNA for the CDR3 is TGTGCCAGCAGCCGGACAGGGGGCCAATACGAGCAGTACTTC.

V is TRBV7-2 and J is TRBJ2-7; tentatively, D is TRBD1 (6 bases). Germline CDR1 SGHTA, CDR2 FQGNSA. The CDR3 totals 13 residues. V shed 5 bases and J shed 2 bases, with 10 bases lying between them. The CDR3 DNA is TGTGCCAGCAGCGCCAGACAGGCCTACGAGCAGTACTTC. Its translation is CASSARQAYEQYF.

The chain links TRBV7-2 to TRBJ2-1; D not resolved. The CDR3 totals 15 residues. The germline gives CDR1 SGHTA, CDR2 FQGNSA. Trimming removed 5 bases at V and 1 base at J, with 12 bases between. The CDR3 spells CASSLLGPSYNEQFF. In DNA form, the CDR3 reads TGTGCCAGCAGCCTTCTTGGGCCTTCCTACAATGAGCAGTTCTTC.

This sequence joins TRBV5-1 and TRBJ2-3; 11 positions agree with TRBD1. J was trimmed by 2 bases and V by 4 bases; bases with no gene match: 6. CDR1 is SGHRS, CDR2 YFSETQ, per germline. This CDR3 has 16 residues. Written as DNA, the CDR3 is TGCGCCAGCAGCACGGACAGGGGGCATATCACAGATACGCAGTATTTT. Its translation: CASSTDRGHITDTQYF.

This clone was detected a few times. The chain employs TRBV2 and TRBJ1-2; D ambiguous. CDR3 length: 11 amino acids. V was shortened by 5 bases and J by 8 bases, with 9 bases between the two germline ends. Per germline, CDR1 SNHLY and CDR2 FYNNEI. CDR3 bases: TGTGCCAGCAGTCCCTCGGAGGGCTACACCTTC. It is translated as CASSPSEGYTF.

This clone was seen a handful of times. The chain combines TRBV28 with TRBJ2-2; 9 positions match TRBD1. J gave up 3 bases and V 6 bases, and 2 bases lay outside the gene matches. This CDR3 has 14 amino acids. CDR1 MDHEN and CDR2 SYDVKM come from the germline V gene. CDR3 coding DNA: TGTGCCAGCAGGGGACAGGGCCACACCGGGGAGCTGTTTTTT. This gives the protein CASRGQGHTGELFF. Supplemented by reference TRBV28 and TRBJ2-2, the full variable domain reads DVKVTQSSRYLVKRTGEKVFLECVQDMDHENMFWYRQDPGLGLRLIYFSYDVKMKEKGDIPEGYSVSREKKERFSLILESASTNQTSMYLCASRGQGHTGELFFGEGSRLTVL.

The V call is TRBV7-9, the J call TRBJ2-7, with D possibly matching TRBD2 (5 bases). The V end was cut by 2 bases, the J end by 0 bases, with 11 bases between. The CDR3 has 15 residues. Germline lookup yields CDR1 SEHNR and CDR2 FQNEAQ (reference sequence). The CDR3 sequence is CASSLTDGSSYEQYF. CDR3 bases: TGTGCCAGCAGCTTAACCGATGGGAGCTCCTACGAGCAGTACTTC.

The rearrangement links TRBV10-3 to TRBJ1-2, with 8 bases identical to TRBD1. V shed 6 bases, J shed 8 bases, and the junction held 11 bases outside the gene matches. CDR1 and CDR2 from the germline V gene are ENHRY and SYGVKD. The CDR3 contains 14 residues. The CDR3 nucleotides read TGTGCCATCAGGGGACAGGTTGAACGACGGGGCTACACCTTC. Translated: CAIRGQVERRGYTF.

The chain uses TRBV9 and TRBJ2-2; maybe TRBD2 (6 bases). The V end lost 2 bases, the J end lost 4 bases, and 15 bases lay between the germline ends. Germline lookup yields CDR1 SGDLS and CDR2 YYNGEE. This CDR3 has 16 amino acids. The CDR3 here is CASSVGLLIPTGELFF. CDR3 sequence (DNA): TGTGCCAGCAGCGTGGGACTTCTCATCCCCACCGGGGAGCTGTTTTTT.

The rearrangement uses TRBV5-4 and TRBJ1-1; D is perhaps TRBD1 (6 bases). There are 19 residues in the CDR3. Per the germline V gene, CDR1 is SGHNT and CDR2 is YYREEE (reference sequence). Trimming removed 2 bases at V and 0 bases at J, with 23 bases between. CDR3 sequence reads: CASSFGLGGAREMNTEAFF. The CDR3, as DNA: TGTGCCAGCAGCTTCGGCCTGGGGGGGGCAAGGGAGATGAACACTGAAGCTTTCTTT.

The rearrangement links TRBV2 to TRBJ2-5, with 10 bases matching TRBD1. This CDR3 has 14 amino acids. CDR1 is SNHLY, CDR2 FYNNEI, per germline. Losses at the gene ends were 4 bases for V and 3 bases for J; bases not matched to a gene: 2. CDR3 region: CASSAGTGEETQYF. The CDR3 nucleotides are TGTGCCAGCAGTGCCGGGACAGGGGAAGAGACCCAGTACTTC.

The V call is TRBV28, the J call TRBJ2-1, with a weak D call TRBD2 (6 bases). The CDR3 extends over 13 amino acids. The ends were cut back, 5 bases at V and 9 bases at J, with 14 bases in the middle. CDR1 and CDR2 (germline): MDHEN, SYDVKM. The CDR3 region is CASSGVGGGEQFF. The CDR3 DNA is TGTGCCAGCAGTGGGGTGGGGGGTGGTGAGCAGTTCTTC.

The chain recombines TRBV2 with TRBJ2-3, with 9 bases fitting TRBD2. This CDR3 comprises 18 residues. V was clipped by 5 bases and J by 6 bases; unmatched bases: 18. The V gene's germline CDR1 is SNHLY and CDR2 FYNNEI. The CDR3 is CASSPTAASGATGDTQYF. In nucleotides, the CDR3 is TGTGCCAGCAGTCCCACGGCGGCTAGCGGGGCTACGGGGGATACGCAGTATTTT. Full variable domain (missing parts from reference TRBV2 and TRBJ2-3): EPEVTQTPSHQVTQMGQEVILRCVPISNHLYFYWYRQILGQKVEFLVSFYNNEISEKSEIFDDQFSVERPDGSNFTLKIRSTKLEDSAMYFCASSPTAASGATGDTQYFGPGTRLTVL.

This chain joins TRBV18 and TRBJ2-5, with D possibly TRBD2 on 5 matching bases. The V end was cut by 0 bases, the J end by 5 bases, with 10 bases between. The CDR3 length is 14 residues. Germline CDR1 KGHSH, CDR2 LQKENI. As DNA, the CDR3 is TGTGCCAGCTCACCACCGTCCCAGCGGGAGACCCAGTACTTC. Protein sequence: CASSPPSQRETQYF.

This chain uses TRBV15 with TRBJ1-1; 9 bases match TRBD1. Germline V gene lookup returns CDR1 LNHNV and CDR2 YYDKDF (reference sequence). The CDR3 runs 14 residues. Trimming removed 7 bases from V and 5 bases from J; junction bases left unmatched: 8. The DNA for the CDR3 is TGTGCCACCAATCCGGACAGGGGAGGAACTGAAGCTTTCTTT. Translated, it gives CATNPDRGGTEAFF.

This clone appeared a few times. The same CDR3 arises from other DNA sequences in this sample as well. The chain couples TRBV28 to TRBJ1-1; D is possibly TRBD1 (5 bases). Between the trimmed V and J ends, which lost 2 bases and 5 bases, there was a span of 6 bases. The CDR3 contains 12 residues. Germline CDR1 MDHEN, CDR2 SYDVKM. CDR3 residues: CASSLRGTEAFF. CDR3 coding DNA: TGTGCCAGCAGTTTAAGGGGAACTGAAGCTTTCTTT. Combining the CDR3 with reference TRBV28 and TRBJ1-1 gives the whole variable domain DVKVTQSSRYLVKRTGEKVFLECVQDMDHENMFWYRQDPGLGLRLIYFSYDVKMKEKGDIPEGYSVSREKKERFSLILESASTNQTSMYLCASSLRGTEAFFGQGTRLTVV.

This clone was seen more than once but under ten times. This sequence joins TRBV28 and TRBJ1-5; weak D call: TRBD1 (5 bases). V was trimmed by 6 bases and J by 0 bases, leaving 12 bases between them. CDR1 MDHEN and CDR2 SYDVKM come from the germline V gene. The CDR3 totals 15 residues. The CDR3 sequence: CASRGGYNSNQPQHF. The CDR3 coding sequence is TGTGCCAGCAGGGGGGGGTACAATAGCAATCAGCCCCAGCATTTT.

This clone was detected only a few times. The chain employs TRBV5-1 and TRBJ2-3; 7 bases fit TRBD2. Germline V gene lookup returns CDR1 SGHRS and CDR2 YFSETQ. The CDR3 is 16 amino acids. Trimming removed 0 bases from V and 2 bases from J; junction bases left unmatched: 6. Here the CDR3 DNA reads TGCGCCAGCAGCTTGGCCGTTAGCGGGTTCACAGATACGCAGTATTTT. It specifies CASSLAVSGFTDTQYF.

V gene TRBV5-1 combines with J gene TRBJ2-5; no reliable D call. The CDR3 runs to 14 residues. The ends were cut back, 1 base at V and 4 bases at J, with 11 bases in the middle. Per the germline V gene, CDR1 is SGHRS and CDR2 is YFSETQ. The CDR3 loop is CASSLTSEIETQYF. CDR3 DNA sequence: TGCGCCAGCAGCTTGACCTCCGAGATAGAGACCCAGTACTTC.

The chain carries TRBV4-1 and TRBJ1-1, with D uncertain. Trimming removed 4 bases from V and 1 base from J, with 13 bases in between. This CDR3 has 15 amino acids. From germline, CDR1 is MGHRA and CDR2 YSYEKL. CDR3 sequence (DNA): TGCGCCAGCAGCCTGGTCGGGGTCCCGAACACTGAAGCTTTCTTT. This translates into CASSLVGVPNTEAFF.

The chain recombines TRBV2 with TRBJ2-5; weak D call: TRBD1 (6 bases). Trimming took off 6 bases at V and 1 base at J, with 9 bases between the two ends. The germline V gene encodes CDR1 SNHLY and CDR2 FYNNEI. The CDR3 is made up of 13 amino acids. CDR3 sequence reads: CASRWTAQETQYF. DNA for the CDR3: TGTGCCAGCAGGTGGACAGCCCAAGAGACCCAGTACTTC.

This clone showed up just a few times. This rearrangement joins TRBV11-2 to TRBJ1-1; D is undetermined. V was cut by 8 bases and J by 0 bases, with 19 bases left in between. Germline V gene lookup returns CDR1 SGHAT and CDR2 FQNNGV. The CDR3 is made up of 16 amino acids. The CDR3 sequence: CASYSDGLFMNTEAFF. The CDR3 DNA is TGTGCCAGCTACTCCGACGGACTCTTCATGAACACTGAAGCTTTCTTT. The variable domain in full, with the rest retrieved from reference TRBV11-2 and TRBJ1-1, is EAGVAQSPRYKIIEKRQSVAFWCNPISGHATLYWYQQILGQGPKLLIQFQNNGVVDDSQLPKDRFSAERLKGVDSTLKIQPAKLEDSAVYLCASYSDGLFMNTEAFFGQGTRLTVV.

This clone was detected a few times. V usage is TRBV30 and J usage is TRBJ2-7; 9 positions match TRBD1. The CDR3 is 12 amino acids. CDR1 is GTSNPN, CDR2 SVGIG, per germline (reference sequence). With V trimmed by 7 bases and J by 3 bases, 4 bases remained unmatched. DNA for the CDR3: TGTGCCTCCTCGGGACAGGGCTACGAGCAGTACTTC. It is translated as CASSGQGYEQYF.

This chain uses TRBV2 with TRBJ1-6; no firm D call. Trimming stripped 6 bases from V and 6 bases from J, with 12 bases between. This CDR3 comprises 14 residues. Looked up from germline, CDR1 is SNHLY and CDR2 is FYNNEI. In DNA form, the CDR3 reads TGTGCCAGCAGCGAGGTTAGGTCTAATTCACCCCTCCACTTT. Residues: CASSEVRSNSPLHF. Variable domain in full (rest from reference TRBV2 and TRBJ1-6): EPEVTQTPSHQVTQMGQEVILRCVPISNHLYFYWYRQILGQKVEFLVSFYNNEISEKSEIFDDQFSVERPDGSNFTLKIRSTKLEDSAMYFCASSEVRSNSPLHFGNGTRLTVT.

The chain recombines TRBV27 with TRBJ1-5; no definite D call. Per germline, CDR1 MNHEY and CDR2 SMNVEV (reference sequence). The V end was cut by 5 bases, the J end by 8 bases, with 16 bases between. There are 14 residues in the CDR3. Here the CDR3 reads CASSPRAPEEPQHF. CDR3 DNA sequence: TGTGCCAGCAGTCCGCGGGCTCCTGAGGAGCCCCAGCATTTT.